Listed here is a single TCR beta chain. Its target is not known. This entry comes from a study of PD-1 blockade in classical Hodgkin lymphoma. Study background: Every 2 weeks, patients had 3 mg/kg nivolumab intravenously.

The germline gives CDR1 GTSNPN, CDR2 SVGIG (reference sequence). The CDR3 is made up of 14 amino acids. Trimming cost V 3 bases and J 4 bases, with 14 bases left between them. Sequencing used immunoSEQ multiplex PCR; TCRdb keeps in-frame clones, though not all of them. The table has tens of thousands of clones, roughly nine tenths seen once. Study findings and constraints: Baseline diversity was lower in partial responders and progressors than complete responders. By cycle point C4D1, TCR diversity had risen significantly in CD4+ cells (but not CD8+ cells).

Patients all relapsed after autologous stem cell transplantation, and there was variation in brentuximab vedotin exposure. The sequencing used peripheral blood mononuclear cells (PBMCs), collected at baseline. This clonotype was obtained from a human donor with classical Hodgkin lymphoma. The V and J genes are TRBV30 and TRBJ2-3; unclear D gene. CDR3 loop: CAWRVGAGSDTQYF. CDR3 DNA sequence: TGTGCCTGGAGGGTTGGCGCTGGTTCAGATACGCAGTATTTT.